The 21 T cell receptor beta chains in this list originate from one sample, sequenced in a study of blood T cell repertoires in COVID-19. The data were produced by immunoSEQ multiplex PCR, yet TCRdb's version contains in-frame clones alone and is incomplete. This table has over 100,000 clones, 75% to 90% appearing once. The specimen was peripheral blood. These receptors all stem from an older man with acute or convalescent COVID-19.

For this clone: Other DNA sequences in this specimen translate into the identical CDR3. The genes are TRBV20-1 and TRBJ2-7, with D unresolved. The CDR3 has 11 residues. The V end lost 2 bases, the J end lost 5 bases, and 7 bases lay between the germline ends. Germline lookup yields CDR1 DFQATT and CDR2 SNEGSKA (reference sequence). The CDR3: CSARSGHEQYF. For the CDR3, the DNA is TGCAGTGCTAGATCAGGCCACGAGCAGTACTTC.

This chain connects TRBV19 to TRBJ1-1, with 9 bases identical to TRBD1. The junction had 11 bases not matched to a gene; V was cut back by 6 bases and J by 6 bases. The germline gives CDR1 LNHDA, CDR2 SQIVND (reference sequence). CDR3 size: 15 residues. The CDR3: CASSTPGQGRAEAFF. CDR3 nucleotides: TGTGCCAGTAGCACACCGGGACAGGGAAGGGCTGAAGCTTTCTTT.

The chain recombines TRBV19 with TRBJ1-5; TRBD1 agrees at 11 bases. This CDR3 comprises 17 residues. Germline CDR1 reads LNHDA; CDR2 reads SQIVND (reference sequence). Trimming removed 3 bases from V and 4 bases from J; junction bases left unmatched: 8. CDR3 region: CASSMGTGGVYNQPQHF. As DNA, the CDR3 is TGTGCCAGTAGTATGGGGACAGGGGGTGTGTATAATCAGCCCCAGCATTTT.

CDR3 protein: CASSLAGTTEGDTQYF. DNA for the CDR3: TGCGCCAGCAGCTTGGCCGGGACTACAGAGGGAGATACGCAGTATTTT. The V gene is TRBV5-1, the J gene TRBJ2-3, with TRBD2 matching 7 bases. Trimming at V came to 0 bases and at J to 5 bases, leaving 9 bases not matched to a gene. Germline V gene sequence: CDR1 SGHRS, CDR2 YFSETQ. This CDR3 comprises 16 residues. Full variable domain (remainder filled in from reference TRBV5-1 and TRBJ2-3): KAGVTQTPRYLIKTRGQQVTLSCSPISGHRSVSWYQQTPGQGLQFLFEYFSETQRNKGNFPGRFSGRQFSNSRSEMNVSTLELGDSALYLCASSLAGTTEGDTQYFGPGTRLTVL.

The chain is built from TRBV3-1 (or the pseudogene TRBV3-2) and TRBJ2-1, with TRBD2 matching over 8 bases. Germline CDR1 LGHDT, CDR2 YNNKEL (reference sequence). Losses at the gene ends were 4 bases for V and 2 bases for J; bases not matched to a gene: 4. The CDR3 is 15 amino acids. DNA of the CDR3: TGTGCCAGCAGCCGCAATAGCGGGACCTACAATGAGCAGTTCTTC. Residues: CASSRNSGTYNEQFF.

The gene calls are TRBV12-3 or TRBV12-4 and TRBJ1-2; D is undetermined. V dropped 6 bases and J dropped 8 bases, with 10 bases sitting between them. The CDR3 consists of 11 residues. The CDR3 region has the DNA TGTGCCAGCAGCACAAGAGGAGGCTACACCTTC. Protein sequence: CASSTRGGYTF.

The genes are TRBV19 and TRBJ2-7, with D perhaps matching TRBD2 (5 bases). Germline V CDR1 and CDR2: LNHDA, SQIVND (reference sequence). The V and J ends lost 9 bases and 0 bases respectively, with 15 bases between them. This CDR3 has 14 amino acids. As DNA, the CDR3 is TGTGCCAGGAGAGGGTTGGAGAGCTCCTACGAGCAGTACTTC. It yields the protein CARRGLESSYEQYF.

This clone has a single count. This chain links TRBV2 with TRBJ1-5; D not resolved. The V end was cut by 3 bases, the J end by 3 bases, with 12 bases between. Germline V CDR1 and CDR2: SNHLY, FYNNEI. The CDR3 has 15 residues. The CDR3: CASSERSGSNQPQHF. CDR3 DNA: TGTGCCAGCAGTGAGAGATCGGGGTCCAATCAGCCCCAGCATTTT. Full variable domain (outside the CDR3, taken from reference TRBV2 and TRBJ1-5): EPEVTQTPSHQVTQMGQEVILRCVPISNHLYFYWYRQILGQKVEFLVSFYNNEISEKSEIFDDQFSVERPDGSNFTLKIRSTKLEDSAMYFCASSERSGSNQPQHFGDGTRLSIL.

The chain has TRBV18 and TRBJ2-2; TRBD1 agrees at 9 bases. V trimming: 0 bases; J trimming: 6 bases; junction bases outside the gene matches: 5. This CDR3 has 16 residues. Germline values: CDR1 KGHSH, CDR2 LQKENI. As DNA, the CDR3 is TGTGCCAGCTCACCACCGAGGGACAGGGCCCCCGGGGAGCTGTTTTTT. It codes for CASSPPRDRAPGELFF.

CDR3 coding DNA: TGTGCCAGCAATCGAGGGTCAGGAGATACGCAGTATTTT. Protein: CASNRGSGDTQYF. This chain uses TRBV28 with TRBJ2-3; tentatively, D is TRBD2 (5 bases). The CDR3 length is 13 residues. Germline V lookup: CDR1 MDHEN, CDR2 SYDVKM. Deletions cut 7 bases from V and 5 bases from J, with 13 bases between. Complete variable domain (other parts from reference TRBV28 and TRBJ2-3): DVKVTQSSRYLVKRTGEKVFLECVQDMDHENMFWYRQDPGLGLRLIYFSYDVKMKEKGDIPEGYSVSREKKERFSLILESASTNQTSMYLCASNRGSGDTQYFGPGTRLTVL.

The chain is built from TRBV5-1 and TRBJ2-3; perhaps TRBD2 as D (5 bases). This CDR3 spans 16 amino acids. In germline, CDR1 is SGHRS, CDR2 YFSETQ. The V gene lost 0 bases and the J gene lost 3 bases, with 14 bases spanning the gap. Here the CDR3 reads CASSLVVEGNTDTQYF. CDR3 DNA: TGCGCCAGCAGCTTGGTTGTAGAGGGAAATACAGATACGCAGTATTTT. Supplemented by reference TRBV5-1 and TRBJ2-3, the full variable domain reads KAGVTQTPRYLIKTRGQQVTLSCSPISGHRSVSWYQQTPGQGLQFLFEYFSETQRNKGNFPGRFSGRQFSNSRSEMNVSTLELGDSALYLCASSLVVEGNTDTQYFGPGTRLTVL.

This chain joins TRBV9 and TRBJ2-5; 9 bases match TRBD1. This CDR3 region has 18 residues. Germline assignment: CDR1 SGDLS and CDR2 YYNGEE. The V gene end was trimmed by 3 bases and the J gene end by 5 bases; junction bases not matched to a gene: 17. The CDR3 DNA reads TGTGCCAGCAGCGAAACAGGGACAGGGTTTAGCGCGGGGGAGACCCAGTACTTC. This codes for CASSETGTGFSAGETQYF.

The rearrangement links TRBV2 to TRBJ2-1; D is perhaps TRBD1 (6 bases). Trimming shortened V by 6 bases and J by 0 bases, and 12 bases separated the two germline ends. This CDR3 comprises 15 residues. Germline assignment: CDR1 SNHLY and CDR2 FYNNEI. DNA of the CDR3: TGTGCCAGCAGGACGGGACACAGCTCCTACAATGAGCAGTTCTTC. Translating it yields CASRTGHSSYNEQFF.

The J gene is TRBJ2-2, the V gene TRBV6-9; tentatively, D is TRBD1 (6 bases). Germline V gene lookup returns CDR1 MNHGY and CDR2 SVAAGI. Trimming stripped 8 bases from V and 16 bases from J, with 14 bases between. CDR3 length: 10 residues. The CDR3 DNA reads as TGTGCCAGCCACAGGGTGGGTGCGTTTTTT. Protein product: CASHRVGAFF.

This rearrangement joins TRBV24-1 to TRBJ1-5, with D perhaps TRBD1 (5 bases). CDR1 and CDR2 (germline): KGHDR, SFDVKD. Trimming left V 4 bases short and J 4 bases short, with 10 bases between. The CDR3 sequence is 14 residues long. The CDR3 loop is CATSEAGINQPQHF. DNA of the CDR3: TGTGCCACCAGTGAGGCAGGGATTAATCAGCCCCAGCATTTT.

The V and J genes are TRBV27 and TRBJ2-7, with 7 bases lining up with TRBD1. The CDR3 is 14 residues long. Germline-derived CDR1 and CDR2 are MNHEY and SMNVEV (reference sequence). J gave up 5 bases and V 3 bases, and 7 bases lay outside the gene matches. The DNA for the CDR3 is TGTGCCAGCAGTTTTGAGGGGGCGCGAGACGAGCAGTACTTC. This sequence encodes CASSFEGARDEQYF.

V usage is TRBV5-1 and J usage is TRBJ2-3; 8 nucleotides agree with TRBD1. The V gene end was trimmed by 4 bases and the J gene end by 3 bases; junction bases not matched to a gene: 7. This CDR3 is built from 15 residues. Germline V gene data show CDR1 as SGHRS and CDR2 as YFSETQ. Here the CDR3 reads CASSRTGIGTDTQYF. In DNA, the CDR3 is TGCGCCAGCAGCAGGACAGGGATCGGGACAGATACGCAGTATTTT.

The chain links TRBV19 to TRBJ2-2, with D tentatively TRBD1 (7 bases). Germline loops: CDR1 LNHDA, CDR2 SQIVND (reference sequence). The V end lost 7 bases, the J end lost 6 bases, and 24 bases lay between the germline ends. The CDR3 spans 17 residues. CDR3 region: CASTPGLTGRKSGELFF. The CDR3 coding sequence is TGTGCCAGTACCCCGGGGCTGACAGGGAGGAAGTCCGGGGAGCTGTTTTTT.

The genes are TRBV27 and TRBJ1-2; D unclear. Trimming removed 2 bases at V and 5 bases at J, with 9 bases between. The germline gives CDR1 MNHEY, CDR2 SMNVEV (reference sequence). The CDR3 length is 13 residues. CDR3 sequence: CASSLSGLYGYTF. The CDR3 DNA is TGTGCCAGCAGTTTAAGCGGACTTTATGGCTACACCTTC.

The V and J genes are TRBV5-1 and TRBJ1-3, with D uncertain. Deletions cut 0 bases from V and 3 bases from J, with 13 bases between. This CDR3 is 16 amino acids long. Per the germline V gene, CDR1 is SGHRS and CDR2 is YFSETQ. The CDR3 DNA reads TGCGCCAGCAGCTTGGAGGGAGCCTACGGTGGAAACACCATATATTTT. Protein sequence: CASSLEGAYGGNTIYF.

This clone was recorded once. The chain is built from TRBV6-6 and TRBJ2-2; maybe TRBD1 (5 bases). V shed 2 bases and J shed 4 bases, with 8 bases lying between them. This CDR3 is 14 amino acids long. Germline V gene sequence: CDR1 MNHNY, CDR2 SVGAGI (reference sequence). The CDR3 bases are TGTGCCAGCAGTTACCTCCAGGGCACCGGGGAGCTGTTTTTT. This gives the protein CASSYLQGTGELFF.